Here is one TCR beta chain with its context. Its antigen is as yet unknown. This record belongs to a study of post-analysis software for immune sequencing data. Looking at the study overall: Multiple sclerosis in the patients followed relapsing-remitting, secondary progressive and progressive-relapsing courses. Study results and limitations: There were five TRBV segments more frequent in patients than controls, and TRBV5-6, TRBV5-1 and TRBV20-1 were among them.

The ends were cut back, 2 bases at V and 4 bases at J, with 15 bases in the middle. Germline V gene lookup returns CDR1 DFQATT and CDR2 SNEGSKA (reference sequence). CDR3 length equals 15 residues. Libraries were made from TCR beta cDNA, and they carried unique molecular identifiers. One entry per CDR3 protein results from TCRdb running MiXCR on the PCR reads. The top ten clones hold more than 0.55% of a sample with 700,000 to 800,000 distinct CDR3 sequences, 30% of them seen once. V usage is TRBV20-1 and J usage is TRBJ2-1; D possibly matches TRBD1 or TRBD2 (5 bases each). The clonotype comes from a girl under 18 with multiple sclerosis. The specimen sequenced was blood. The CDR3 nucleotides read TGCAGTGCTAGACCCCCGGGACGGCCATACAATGAGCAGTTCTTC. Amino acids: CSARPPGRPYNEQFF.